These 8 T cell receptor beta chains were all obtained from the same sample, sequenced in a study of regulatory T cells in long-lasting Graves disease. Library construction for TCR beta used iRepertoire HTBI primers and Arm-PCR of CDR3 regions. TCRdb re-derived calls from the multiplex PCR reads in MiXCR, one entry per CDR3 protein. This sample has 400,000 to 500,000 distinct CDR3 sequences, with less than 25% found just once. Time point reported: persistent/refractory GD, antithyroid drugs over 5 years with positive TRAb. RNA isolated from PBMCs was used to make the TCR library. The starting material was peripheral blood mononuclear cells (PBMCs), obtained when the disease was refractory, from a patient treated with antithyroid drugs. These receptors all come from a female donor with Graves disease.

This clonotype appeared a few times. The V call is TRBV24-1, the J call TRBJ2-7; no clear D gene. V lost 1 base and J lost 1, with 16 bases in between. The germline V gene encodes CDR1 KGHDR and CDR2 SFDVKD. This CDR3 has 17 residues. CDR3 sequence: CATSDFSLTDGSYEQYF. CDR3 nucleotides: TGTGCCACCAGTGATTTTTCCCTAACAGACGGATCCTACGAGCAGTACTTC.

This clonotype was detected only a few times. V usage is TRBV7-9 and J usage is TRBJ1-2, with D possibly TRBD1 on 5 matching bases. The CDR3 has 16 residues. V lost 6 bases and J 0 bases, leaving 17 bases between the germline ends. The germline V gene encodes CDR1 SEHNR and CDR2 FQNEAQ (reference sequence). The CDR3 spells CASSQMGQKANYGYTF. Written as DNA, the CDR3 is TGTGCCAGCAGTCAAATGGGGCAGAAAGCTAACTATGGCTACACCTTC.

The chain combines TRBV3-1 with TRBJ2-5, with a possible D match to TRBD2 (5 bases). Trimming removed 0 bases at V and 5 bases at J, with 19 bases between. Germline CDR1 is LGHDT and CDR2 is YNNKEL (reference sequence). The CDR3 is 17 amino acids. The CDR3, as DNA: TGTGCCAGCAGCCAAGATCCGGGAACGGCGGGTTGGGAGACCCAGTACTTC. Protein sequence: CASSQDPGTAGWETQYF.

This clonotype was seen at least ten times. This chain links TRBV2 with TRBJ1-4, with a possible D match to TRBD1 (5 bases). Trimming left V 11 bases short and J 7 bases short, with 17 bases between. This CDR3 contains 13 residues. CDR1 is SNHLY and CDR2 is FYNNEI in the germline V gene. The CDR3 loop is CAGCWRGGEKLFF. CDR3 in DNA: TGTGCCGGGTGCTGGAGGGGCGGTGAAAAACTGTTTTTT. The full variable domain, completed using reference TRBV2 and TRBJ1-4, is EPEVTQTPSHQVTQMGQEVILRCVPISNHLYFYWYRQILGQKVEFLVSFYNNEISEKSEIFDDQFSVERPDGSNFTLKIRSTKLEDSAMYFCAGCWRGGEKLFFGSGTQLSVL.

The chain couples TRBV4-3 to TRBJ1-2; weak D call: TRBD1 (5 bases). Trimming removed 4 bases at V and 8 bases at J, with 20 bases between. CDR3 size: 15 residues. CDR1 and CDR2 from the germline V gene are LGHNA and YSLEER. CDR3 in amino acids: CASSPLLDSNKGYTF. The CDR3 region has the DNA TGCGCCAGCAGCCCACTACTCGACAGCAATAAAGGCTACACCTTC.

Turning to this clonotype: Germline and junction disagree at one end, which may indicate a read error. The CDR3 region is CASMNQGLQEAQYF. The CDR3 DNA reads TGTGCCAGCATGAATCAAGGGCTCCAAGAGGCCCAGTACTTC. The V and J genes are TRBV6-2 or TRBV6-3 and TRBJ2-5; D gene unclear. Germline-derived CDR1 and CDR2 are MNHEY and SVGEGT. The CDR3 has 14 residues.

This clonotype was detected many times. This chain uses TRBV6-5 with TRBJ1-2, with TRBD1 identical over 8 bases. The CDR3 sequence is 13 residues long. Unmatched junction bases numbered 3, after V lost 1 base and J lost 8 bases. The germline CDR1 and CDR2 sequences are MNHEY and SVGAGI. CDR3 coding DNA: TGTGCCAGCAGTTACTTCGGGACAGGAGGCTACACCTTC. Translation gives CASSYFGTGGYTF.

In this sample, this clonotype turned up a few times. This chain connects TRBV5-6 to TRBJ2-1; a possible D gene is TRBD1 (6 bases). Trimming took 3 bases from V and 9 from J, leaving 10 bases between them. Germline CDR1 is SGHDT and CDR2 is YYEEEE. The CDR3 covers 12 residues. The CDR3 region is CASSYPGAEQFF. DNA of the CDR3: TGTGCCAGCAGCTATCCAGGGGCTGAGCAGTTCTTC.